These T cell receptor beta chains were read from a single sample in a study of vaccination and CD4 T cells after COVID-19. Their antigens remain unidentified. From the PCR reads, TCRdb called clonotypes with MiXCR, one entry per CDR3 protein. The repertoire holds 13,000 to 15,000 distinct CDR3 sequences, with around a third as singletons. Sequenced material: CD4+ T cells from blood, cultured in vitro, taken after SARS-CoV-2 vaccination. Receptor source: a human donor who had recovered from COVID-19. The CDR3 runs from the conserved cysteine through the conserved F or W. Fields, in order: J gene, clone size, D gene, V gene, CDR3 DNA, CDR3 protein. The D gene is left open where the match is weak. Only part of the rows carry a size: once, few, many, or a class if the clone is expanded.

TRBJ2-1	NA	NA	TRBV6-2/TRBV6-3	TGTGCCAGCAGTCGCCACGCCTCCTACAATGAGCAGTTCTTC	CASSRHASYNEQFF
TRBJ2-1	NA	NA	TRBV29-1	TGCAGCGTTGGGGGTCAGGCAGTGGGAGGTGAGCAGTTCTTC	CSVGGQAVGGEQFF
TRBJ2-3	NA	NA	TRBV6-2/TRBV6-3	TGTGCCAGCAGTTTTCGAGGGGGGACAGATACGCAGTATTTT	CASSFRGGTDTQYF
TRBJ1-5	NA	NA	TRBV28	TGTGCCAGCAGCTCCAGATATCAGCCCCAGCATTTT	CASSSRYQPQHF
TRBJ2-1	few	TRBD1	TRBV20-1	TGCAGTGCTAGAGGGGACAGGGGGAGGATCGATGAGCAGTTCTTC	CSARGDRGRIDEQFF
TRBJ1-6	NA	NA	TRBV12-3/TRBV12-4	TGTGCCAGCAGTCCTCGGGCAGATTATAATTCACCCCTCCACTTT	CASSPRADYNSPLHF
TRBJ2-1	NA	NA	TRBV19	TGTGCCAGTAGTATAGTTAAGTCAGGACGCAATGAGCAGTTCTTC	CASSIVKSGRNEQFF
TRBJ2-7	few	TRBD2	TRBV7-6	TGTGCCAGCAGCTTAGGCGGGACTAGCGGGAGGGCGCGGGGGTACGAGCAGTACTTC	CASSLGGTSGRARGYEQYF
TRBJ1-5	few	NA	TRBV20-1	TGCAGTGCTAGAGATTCGGGGTCCCAGCATTTT	CSARDSGSQHF
TRBJ2-3	few	NA	TRBV20-1	TGCAGTGCTACGAACTGGTACACAGATACGCAGTATTTT	CSATNWYTDTQYF
TRBJ2-1	NA	NA	TRBV7-8	TGTGCCAGCAGCTTAGGTAGGAGGTACAATGAGCAGTTCTTC	CASSLGRRYNEQFF
TRBJ1-2	few	NA	TRBV6-5	TGTGCCAGCAGTTACTTTACCTCCGACAGCCCCCGGGGTGGCTACACCTTC	CASSYFTSDSPRGGYTF
TRBJ1-5	few	NA	TRBV28	TGTGCCAGCAGTGTTACGGGGTTAAGCAATCAGCCCCAGCATTTT	CASSVTGLSNQPQHF
TRBJ2-7	NA	NA	TRBV20-1	TGCAGTGCTAGAGTTGGATACGAGCAGTACTTC	CSARVGYEQYF
TRBJ2-3	few	NA	TRBV20-1	TGCAGTGCTAGTGCAGATACGCAGTATTTT	CSASADTQYF
TRBJ2-7	NA	NA	TRBV6-1	TGTGCCAGCAGCATATTACCCAGGGGCGGGAAAACCCACGAGCAGTACTTC	CASSILPRGGKTHEQYF